This record concerns one T cell receptor (beta chain) sequence. The germline V gene has CDR1 SGDLS and CDR2 YYNGEE. There are 15 residues in the CDR3. Losses at the gene ends were 3 bases for V and 5 bases for J; bases not matched to a gene: 4. The time point was: newly diagnosed GD, antithyroid drugs for less than 3 months. RNA extracted from PBMCs served as the sequencing template. Sequencing libraries for TCR beta were prepared with iRepertoire HTBI primers and Arm-PCR of CDR3 regions. One entry per CDR3 protein results from TCRdb running MiXCR on the multiplex PCR reads. The sample lists about 240,000 distinct CDR3 sequences, around 21% occurring once. The sample is drawn from a study of regulatory T cells in long-lasting Graves disease.

Sequences were derived from peripheral blood mononuclear cells (PBMCs), sampled at new diagnosis, from a patient treated with antithyroid drugs. V gene TRBV9 combines with J gene TRBJ1-4, with 10 bases identical to TRBD1. This clonotype originated in a female donor with Graves disease. Here the CDR3 DNA reads TGTGCCAGCAGCGGGGAGGGACAGGGGAATGAAAAACTGTTTTTT. As protein: CASSGEGQGNEKLFF.